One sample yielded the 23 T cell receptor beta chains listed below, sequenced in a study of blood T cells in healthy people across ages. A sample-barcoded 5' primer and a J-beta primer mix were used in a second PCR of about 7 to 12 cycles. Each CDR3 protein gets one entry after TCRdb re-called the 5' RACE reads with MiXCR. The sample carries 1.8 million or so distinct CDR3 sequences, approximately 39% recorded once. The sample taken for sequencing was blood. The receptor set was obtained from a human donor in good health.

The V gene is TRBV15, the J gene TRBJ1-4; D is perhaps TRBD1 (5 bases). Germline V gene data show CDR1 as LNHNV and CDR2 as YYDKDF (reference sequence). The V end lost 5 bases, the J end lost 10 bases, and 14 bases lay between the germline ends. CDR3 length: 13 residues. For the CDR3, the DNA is TGTGCCACCAGCCCCGGGAAAGGGGTAAAACTGTTTTTT. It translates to CATSPGKGVKLFF.

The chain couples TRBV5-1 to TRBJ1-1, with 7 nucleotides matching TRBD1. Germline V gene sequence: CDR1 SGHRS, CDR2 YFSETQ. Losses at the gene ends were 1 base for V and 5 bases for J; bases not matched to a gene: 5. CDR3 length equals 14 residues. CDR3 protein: CASSLSTGMTEAFF. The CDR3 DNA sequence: TGCGCCAGCAGCTTGTCGACAGGGATGACTGAAGCTTTCTTT.

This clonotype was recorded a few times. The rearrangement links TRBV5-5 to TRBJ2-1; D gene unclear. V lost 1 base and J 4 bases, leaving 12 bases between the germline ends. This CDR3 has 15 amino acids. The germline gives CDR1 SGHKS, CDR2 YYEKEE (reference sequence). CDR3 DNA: TGTGCCAGCAGCTTGCTTGCACAAACATACAATGAGCAGTTCTTC. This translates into CASSLLAQTYNEQFF.

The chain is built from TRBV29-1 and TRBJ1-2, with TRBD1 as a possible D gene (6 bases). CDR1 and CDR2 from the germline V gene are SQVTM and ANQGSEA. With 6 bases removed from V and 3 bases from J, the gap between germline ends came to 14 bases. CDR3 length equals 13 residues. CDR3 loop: CSVAGVSYYGYTF. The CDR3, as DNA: TGCAGCGTAGCAGGGGTTTCTTACTATGGCTACACCTTC. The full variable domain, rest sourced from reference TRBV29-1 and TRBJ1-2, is SAVISQKPSRDICQRGTSLTIQCQVDSQVTMMFWYRQQPGQSLTLIATANQGSEATYESGFVIDKFPISRPNLTFSTLTVSNMSPEDSSIYLCSVAGVSYYGYTFGSGTRLTVV.

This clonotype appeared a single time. This CDR3 reads CAGARGVRYEQYF. CDR3 nucleotides: TGTGCCGGAGCTAGAGGGGTGAGGTACGAGCAGTACTTC. The chain employs TRBV12-3 or TRBV12-4 and TRBJ2-7; D tentatively fits TRBD1 or TRBD2 (5 bases each). Deletions cut 11 bases from V and 4 bases from J, with 18 bases between. This CDR3 comprises 13 residues.

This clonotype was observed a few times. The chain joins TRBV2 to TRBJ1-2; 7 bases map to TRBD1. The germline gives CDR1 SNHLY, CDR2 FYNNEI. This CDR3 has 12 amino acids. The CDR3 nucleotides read TGTGCGGGGGGGACAGTGAACTATGGCTACACCTTC. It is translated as CAGGTVNYGYTF.

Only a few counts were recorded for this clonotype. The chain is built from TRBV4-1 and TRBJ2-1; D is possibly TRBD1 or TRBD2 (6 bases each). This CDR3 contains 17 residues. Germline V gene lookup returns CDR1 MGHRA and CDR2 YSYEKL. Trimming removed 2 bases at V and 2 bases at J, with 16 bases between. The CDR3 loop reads CASSQSLYGGPYNEQFF. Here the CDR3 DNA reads TGCGCCAGCAGCCAATCTCTCTACGGGGGCCCCTACAATGAGCAGTTCTTC.

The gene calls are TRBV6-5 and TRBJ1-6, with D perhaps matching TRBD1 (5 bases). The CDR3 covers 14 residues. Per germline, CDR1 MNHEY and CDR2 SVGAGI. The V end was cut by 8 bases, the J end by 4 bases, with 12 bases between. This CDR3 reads CASLRTPYNSPLHF. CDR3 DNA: TGTGCCAGCCTTCGGACACCTTATAATTCACCCCTCCACTTT.

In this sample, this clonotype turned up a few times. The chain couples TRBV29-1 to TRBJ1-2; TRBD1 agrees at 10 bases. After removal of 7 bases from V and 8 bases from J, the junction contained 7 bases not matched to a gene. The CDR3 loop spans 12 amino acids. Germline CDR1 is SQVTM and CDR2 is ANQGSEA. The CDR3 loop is CSGGTGDDGYTF. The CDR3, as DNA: TGCAGCGGAGGGACAGGGGACGACGGCTACACCTTC.

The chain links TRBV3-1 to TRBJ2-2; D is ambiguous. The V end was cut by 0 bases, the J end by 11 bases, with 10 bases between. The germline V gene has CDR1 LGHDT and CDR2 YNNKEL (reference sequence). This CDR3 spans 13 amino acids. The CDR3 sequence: CASSQDRIRELFF. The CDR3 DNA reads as TGTGCCAGCAGCCAAGATCGGATCCGCGAGCTGTTTTTT. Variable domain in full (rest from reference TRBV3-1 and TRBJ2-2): DTAVSQTPKYLVTQMGNDKSIKCEQNLGHDTMYWYKQDSKKFLKIMFSYNNKELIINETVPNRFSPKSPDKAHLNLHINSLELGDSAVYFCASSQDRIRELFFGEGSRLTVL.

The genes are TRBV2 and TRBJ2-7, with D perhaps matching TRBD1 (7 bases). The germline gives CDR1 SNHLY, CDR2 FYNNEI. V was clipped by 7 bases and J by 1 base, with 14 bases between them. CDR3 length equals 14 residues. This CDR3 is CASTPGGGSYEQYF. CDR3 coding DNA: TGTGCCAGCACCCCAGGGGGAGGATCCTACGAGCAGTACTTC.

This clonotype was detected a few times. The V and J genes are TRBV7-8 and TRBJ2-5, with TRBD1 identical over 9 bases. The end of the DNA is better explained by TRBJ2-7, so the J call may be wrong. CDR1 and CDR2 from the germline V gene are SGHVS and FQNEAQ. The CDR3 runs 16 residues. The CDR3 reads CASSLQPGTGIGEQYF. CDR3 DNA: TGTGCCAGCAGCCTTCAACCCGGGACAGGGATCGGCGAGCAGTACTTC.

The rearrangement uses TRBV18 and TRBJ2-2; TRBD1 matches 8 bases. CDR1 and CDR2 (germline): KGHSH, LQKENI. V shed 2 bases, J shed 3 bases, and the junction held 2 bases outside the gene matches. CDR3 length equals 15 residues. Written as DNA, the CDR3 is TGTGCCAGCTCACCAACAGGGGGTGACACCGGGGAGCTGTTTTTT. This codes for CASSPTGGDTGELFF.

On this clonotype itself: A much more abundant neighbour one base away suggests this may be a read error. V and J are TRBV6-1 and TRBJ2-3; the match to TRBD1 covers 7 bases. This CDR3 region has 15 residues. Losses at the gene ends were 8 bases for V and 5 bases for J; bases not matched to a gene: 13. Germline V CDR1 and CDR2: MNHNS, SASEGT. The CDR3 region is CASGNRDRALDTQYF. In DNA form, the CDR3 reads TGTGCCAGCGGCAACCGGGACAGAGCCTTAGATACGCAGTATTTT.

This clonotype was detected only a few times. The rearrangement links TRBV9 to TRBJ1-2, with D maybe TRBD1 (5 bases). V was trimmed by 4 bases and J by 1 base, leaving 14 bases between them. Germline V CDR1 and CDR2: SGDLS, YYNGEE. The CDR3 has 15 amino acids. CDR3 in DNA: TGTGCCAGCAGCAAATCGACAGCCTATAACTATGGCTACACCTTC. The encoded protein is CASSKSTAYNYGYTF.

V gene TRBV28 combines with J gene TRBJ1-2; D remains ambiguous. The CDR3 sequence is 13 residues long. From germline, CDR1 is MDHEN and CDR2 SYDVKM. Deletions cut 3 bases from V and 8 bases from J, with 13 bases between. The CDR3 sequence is CASSFKRAQGYTF. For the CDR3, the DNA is TGTGCCAGCAGTTTCAAAAGGGCGCAAGGCTACACCTTC.

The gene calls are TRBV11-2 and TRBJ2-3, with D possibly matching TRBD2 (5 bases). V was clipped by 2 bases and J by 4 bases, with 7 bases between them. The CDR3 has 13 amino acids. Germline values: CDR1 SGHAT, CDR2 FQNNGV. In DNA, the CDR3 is TGTGCCAGCAGCTTAATTAGCGCAGATACGCAGTATTTT. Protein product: CASSLISADTQYF. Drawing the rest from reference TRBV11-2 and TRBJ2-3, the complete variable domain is EAGVAQSPRYKIIEKRQSVAFWCNPISGHATLYWYQQILGQGPKLLIQFQNNGVVDDSQLPKDRFSAERLKGVDSTLKIQPAKLEDSAVYLCASSLISADTQYFGPGTRLTVL.

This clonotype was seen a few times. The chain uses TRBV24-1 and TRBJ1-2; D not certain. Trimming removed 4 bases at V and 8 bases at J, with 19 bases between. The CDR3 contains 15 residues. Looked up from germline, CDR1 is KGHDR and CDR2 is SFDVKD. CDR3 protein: CATSEHIESVTGYTF. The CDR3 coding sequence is TGTGCCACCAGTGAGCACATCGAGTCTGTAACAGGCTACACCTTC.

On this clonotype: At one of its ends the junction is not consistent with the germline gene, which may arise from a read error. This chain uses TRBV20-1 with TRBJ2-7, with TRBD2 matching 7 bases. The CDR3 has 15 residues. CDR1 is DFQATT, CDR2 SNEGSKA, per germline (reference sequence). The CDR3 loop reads CNASGGGVPTYEQYF. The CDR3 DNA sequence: TGCAATGCTAGTGGGGGGGGGGTACCCACCTACGAGCAGTACTTC.

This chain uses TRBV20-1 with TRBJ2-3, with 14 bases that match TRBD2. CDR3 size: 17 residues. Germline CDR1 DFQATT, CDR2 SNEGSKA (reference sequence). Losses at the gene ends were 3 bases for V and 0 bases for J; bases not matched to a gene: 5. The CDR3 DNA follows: TGCAGTGCTAGGAGACTAGCGGGGGGGCCGAGCACAGATACGCAGTATTTT. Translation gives CSARRLAGGPSTDTQYF.

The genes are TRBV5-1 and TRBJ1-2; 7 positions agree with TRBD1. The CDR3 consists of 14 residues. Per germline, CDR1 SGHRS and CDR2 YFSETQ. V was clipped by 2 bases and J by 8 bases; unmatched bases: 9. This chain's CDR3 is CASSLPGQAEGYTF. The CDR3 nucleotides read TGCGCCAGCAGCTTACCTGGACAGGCGGAAGGCTACACCTTC.

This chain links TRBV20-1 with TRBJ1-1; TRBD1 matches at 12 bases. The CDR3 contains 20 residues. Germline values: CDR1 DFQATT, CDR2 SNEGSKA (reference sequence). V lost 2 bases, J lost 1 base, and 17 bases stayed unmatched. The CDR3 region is CSARWRRDRGPQTWNTEAFF. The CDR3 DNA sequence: TGCAGTGCTAGATGGCGCCGGGACAGGGGGCCCCAAACCTGGAACACTGAAGCTTTCTTT.

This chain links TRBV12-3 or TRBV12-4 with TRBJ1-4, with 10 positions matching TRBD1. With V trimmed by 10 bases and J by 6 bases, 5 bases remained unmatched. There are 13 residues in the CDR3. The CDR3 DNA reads TGTGCCACAAGGGACAGGGGAGATGAAAAACTGTTTTTT. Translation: CATRDRGDEKLFF.